The clone carrying this T cell receptor beta chain has only a few counts. The antigen is not known. These data come from a study of CD8 T cells in ankylosing spondylitis. General study points: Reactive arthritis synovial fluid and blood were previously reported to contain some motif variants. Clones linked to disease were reported to show significant enrichment in matched ankylosing spondylitis synovial fluid.

This CDR3 contains 13 residues. Trimming cost V 4 bases and J 5 bases, with 10 bases left between them. CDR1 and CDR2 from the germline V gene are MNHNS and SASEGT. Quantitative molecular-barcoded 5'-RACE generated the TCR beta libraries. TCRdb reprocessed the 5' RACE reads with MiXCR, giving one entry per CDR3 protein. The table lists about 240,000 distinct CDR3 sequences, roughly a quarter of them singletons. This receptor was obtained from a male donor with ankylosing spondylitis or in good health (not recorded which). The source material was blood, either unsorted or a sorted T cell fraction (not recorded which). The chain links TRBV6-1 to TRBJ2-3; D is unresolved. The CDR3 sequence: CASSGLRGDTQYF. CDR3 nucleotide sequence: TGTGCCAGCAGTGGGCTGCGAGGAGATACGCAGTATTTT.